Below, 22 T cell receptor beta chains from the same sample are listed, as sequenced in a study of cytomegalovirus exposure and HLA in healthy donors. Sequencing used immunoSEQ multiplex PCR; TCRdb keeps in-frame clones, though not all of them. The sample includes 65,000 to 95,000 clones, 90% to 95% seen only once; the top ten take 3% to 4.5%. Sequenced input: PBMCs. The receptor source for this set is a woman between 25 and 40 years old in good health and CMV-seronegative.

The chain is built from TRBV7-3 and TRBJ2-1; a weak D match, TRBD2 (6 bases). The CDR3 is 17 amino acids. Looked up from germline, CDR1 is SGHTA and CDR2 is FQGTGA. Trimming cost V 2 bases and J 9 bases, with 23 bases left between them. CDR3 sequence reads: CASSLDRSVGRRSEQFF. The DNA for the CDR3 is TGTGCCAGCAGCTTAGATCGGTCAGTCGGGAGAAGGAGTGAGCAGTTCTTC. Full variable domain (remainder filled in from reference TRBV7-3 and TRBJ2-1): GAGVSQTPSNKVTEKGKYVELRCDPISGHTALYWYRQSLGQGPEFLIYFQGTGAADDSGLPNDRFFAVRPEGSVSTLKIQRTERGDSAVYLCASSLDRSVGRRSEQFFGPGTRLTVL.

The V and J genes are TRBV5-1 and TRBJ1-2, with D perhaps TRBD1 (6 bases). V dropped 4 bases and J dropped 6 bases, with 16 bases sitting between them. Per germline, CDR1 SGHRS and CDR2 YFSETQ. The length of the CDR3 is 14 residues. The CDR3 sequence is CASSRTVGGDGYTF. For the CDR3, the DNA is TGCGCCAGCAGCCGGACAGTCGGGGGGGATGGCTACACCTTC.

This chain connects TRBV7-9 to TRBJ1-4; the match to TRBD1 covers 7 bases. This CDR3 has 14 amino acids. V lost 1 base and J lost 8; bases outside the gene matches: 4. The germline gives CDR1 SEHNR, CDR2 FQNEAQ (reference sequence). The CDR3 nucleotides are TGTGCCAGCAGCTTAGACAGGGGAAGGGAAAAACTGTTTTTT. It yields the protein CASSLDRGREKLFF.

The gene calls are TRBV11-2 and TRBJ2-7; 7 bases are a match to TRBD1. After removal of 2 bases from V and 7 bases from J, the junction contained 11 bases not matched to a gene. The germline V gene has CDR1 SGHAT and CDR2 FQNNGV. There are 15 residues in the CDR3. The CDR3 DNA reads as TGTGCCAGCAGCTTACCTTCGACAGGGCGGAAAGAGCAGTACTTC. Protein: CASSLPSTGRKEQYF.

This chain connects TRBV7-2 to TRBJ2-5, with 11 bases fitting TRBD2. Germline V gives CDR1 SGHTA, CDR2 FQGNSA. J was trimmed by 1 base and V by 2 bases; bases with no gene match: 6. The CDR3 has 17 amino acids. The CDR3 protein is CASSLYGTSGSQETQYF. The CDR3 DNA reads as TGTGCCAGCAGCTTATATGGGACTAGCGGAAGCCAAGAGACCCAGTACTTC.

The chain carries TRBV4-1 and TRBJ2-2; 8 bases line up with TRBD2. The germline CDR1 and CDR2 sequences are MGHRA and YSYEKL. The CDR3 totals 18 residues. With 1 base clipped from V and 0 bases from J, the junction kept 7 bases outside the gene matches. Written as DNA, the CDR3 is TGCGCCAGCAGCCAAGGGAGTAGCGGGAACGCGAACACCGGGGAGCTGTTTTTT. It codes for CASSQGSSGNANTGELFF.

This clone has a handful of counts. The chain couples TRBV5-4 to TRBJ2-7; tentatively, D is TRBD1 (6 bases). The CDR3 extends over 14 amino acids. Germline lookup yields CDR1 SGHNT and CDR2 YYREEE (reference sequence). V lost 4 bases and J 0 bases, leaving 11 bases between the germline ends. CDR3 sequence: CASSRDMRSYEQYF. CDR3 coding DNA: TGTGCCAGCAGCCGGGACATGCGCTCCTACGAGCAGTACTTC. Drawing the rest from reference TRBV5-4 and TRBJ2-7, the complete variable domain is ETGVTQSPTHLIKTRGQQVTLRCSSQSGHNTVSWYQQALGQGPQFIFQYYREEENGRGNFPPRFSGLQFPNYSSELNVNALELDDSALYLCASSRDMRSYEQYFGPGTRLTVT.

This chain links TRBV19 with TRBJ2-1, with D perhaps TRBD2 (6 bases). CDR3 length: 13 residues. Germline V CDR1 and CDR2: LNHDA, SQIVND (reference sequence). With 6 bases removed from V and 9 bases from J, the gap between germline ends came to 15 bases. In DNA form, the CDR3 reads TGTGCCAGTAGGAAAGAACTGCGGGGTGAGCAGTTCTTC. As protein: CASRKELRGEQFF.

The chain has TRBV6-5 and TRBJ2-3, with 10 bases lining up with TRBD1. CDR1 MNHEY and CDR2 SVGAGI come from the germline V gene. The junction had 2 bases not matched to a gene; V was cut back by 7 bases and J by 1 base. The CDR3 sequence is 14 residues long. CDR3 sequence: CASMGTGGTDTQYF. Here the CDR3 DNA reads TGTGCCAGCATGGGGACAGGGGGCACAGATACGCAGTATTTT.

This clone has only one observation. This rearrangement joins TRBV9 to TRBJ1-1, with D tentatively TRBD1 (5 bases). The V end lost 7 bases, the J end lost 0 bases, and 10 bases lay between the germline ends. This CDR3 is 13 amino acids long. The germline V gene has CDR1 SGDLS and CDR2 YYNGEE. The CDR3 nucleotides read TGTGCCAGCGGGGCCATCATGAACACTGAAGCTTTCTTT. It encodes CASGAIMNTEAFF.

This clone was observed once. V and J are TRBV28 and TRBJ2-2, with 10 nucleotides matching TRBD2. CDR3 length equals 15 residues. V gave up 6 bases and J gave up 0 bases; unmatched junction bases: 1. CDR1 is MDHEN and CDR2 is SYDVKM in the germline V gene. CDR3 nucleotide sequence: TGTGCCAGCAGACTAGCGGGGACGAACACCGGGGAGCTGTTTTTT. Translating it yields CASRLAGTNTGELFF. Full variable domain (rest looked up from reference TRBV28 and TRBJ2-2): DVKVTQSSRYLVKRTGEKVFLECVQDMDHENMFWYRQDPGLGLRLIYFSYDVKMKEKGDIPEGYSVSREKKERFSLILESASTNQTSMYLCASRLAGTNTGELFFGEGSRLTVL.

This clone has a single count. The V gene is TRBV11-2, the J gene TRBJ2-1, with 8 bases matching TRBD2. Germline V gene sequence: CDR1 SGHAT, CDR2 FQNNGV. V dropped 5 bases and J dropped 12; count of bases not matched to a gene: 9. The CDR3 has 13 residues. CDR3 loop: CASSPAGVLMQFF. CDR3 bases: TGTGCCAGCAGCCCAGCGGGGGTATTGATGCAGTTCTTC.

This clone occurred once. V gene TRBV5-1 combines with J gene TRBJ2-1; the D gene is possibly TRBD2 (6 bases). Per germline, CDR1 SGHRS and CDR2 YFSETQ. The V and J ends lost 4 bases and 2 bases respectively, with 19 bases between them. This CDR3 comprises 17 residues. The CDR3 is CASSREPETDPYNEQFF. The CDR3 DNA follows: TGCGCCAGCAGCCGGGAGCCTGAGACTGACCCCTACAATGAGCAGTTCTTC.

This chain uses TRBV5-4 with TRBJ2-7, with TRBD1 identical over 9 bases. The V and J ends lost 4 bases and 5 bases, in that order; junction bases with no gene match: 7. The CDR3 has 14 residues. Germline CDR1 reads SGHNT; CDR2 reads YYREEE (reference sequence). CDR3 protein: CASSGRDRANEQYF. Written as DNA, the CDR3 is TGTGCCAGCAGCGGCCGGGACAGGGCCAACGAGCAGTACTTC.

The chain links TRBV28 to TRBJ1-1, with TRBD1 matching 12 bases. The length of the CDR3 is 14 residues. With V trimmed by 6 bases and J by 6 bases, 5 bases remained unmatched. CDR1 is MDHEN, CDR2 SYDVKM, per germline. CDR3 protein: CASRGGQGASEAFF. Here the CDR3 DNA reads TGTGCCAGCAGGGGGGGACAGGGGGCCTCTGAAGCTTTCTTT.

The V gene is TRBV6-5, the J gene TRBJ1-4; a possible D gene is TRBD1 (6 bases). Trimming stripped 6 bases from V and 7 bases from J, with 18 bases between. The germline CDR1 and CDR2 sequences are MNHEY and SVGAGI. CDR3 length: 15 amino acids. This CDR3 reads CASRSDRRRGEKLFF. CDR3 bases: TGTGCCAGCAGATCAGACAGGCGCAGGGGTGAAAAACTGTTTTTT.

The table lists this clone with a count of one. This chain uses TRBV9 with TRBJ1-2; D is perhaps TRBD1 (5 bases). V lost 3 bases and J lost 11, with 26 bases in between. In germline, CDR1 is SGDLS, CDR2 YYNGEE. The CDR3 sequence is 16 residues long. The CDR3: CASSGGLWDFSEGYTF. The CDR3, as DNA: TGTGCCAGCAGCGGGGGACTTTGGGACTTCTCGGAGGGATACACCTTC.

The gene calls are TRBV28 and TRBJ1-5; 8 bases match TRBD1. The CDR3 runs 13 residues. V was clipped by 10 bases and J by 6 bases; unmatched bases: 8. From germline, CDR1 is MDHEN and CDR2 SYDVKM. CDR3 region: CATSGGAGQPQHF. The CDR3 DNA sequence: TGTGCCACCTCAGGGGGCGCCGGTCAGCCCCAGCATTTT.

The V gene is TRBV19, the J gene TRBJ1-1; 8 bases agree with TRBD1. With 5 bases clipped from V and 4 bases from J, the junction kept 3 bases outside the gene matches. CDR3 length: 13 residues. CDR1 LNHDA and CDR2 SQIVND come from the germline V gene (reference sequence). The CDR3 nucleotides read TGTGCCAGTAGTTACACAGGGGGCACTGAAGCTTTCTTT. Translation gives CASSYTGGTEAFF.

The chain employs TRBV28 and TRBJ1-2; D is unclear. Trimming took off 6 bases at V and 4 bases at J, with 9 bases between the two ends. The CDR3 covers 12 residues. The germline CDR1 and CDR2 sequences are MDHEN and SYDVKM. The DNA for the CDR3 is TGTGCCAGCAGCTACGCCCCCTATGGCTACACCTTC. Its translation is CASSYAPYGYTF.

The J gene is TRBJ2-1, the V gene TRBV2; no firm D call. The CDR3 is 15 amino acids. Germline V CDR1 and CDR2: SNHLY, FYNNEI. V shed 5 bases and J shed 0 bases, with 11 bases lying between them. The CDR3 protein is CASSWSSSSYNEQFF. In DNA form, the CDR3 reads TGTGCCAGCAGTTGGTCCTCGAGCTCCTACAATGAGCAGTTCTTC.

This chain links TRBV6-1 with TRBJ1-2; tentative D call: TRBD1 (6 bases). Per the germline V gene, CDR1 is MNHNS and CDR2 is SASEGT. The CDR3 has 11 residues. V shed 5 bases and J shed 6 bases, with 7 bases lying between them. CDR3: CASSQGHGYTF. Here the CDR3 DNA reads TGTGCCAGCAGTCAGGGGCATGGCTACACCTTC.